The source of this T cell receptor (beta chain) is a study of shared clonotypes between healthy human individuals. Study-level background: CD4 naive and CD4 memory each took three plates per donor, while CD8 naive took two and CD8 memory one.

Germline values: CDR1 SEHNR, CDR2 FQNEAQ (reference sequence). This CDR3 spans 12 amino acids. The V end lost 0 bases, the J end lost 9 bases, and 8 bases lay between the germline ends. Several immunoSEQ 96-well plates shared each subset's DNA, each plate a replicate. Assay: immunoSEQ multiplex PCR; the TCRdb copy retains only in-frame clones and omits some. The table has hundreds of thousands of clones, about 96% seen once. This clone occurred a few times. In the naive CD8 group, cells lacked CD45RO and were positively selected for CCR7, so terminally differentiated effector memory CD45RA+ cells were left out.

The clonotype originates from a woman younger than 45 in good health. Sample: naive CD8+ T cells sorted from blood. This sequence joins TRBV7-9 and TRBJ2-5, with D maybe TRBD1 (5 bases). This CDR3 reads CASSLAQGAQYF. Here the CDR3 DNA reads TGTGCCAGCAGCTTAGCTCAGGGTGCCCAGTACTTC.